This T cell receptor beta chain originates from a study of blood T cell repertoires in COVID-19. Across the study: Sites across the United States, Italy and Spain contributed samples from acute and convalescent COVID-19.

In the original analysis: By means of reference gene primer amplification, nucleated cell counts were estimated. Assay: immunoSEQ multiplex PCR; the TCRdb copy retains only in-frame clones and omits some. That table is the source of V, J and clone size, and D and trimming were worked out from the DNA. The sample carries fewer than 200,000 clones, about 85% recorded once. The CDR3 length is 15 residues. V lost 4 bases and J 4 bases, leaving 17 bases between the germline ends. CDR1 SGHTS and CDR2 YDEGEE come from the germline V gene. The chain combines TRBV5-8 with TRBJ1-2, with a tentative D call TRBD1 (6 bases). The sample was peripheral blood. The sequence was obtained from a man in his 60s who had recovered from COVID-19. DNA for the CDR3: TGTGCCAGCAGCAAGGGGGAACTAAGGGCCTATGGCTACACCTTC. Protein product: CASSKGELRAYGYTF. The variable domain in full, completed from reference TRBV5-8 and TRBJ1-2, reads EAGVTQSPTHLIKTRGQQATLRCSPISGHTSVYWYQQALGLGLQFLLWYDEGEERNRGNFPPRFSGRQFPNYSSELNVNALELEDSALYLCASSKGELRAYGYTFGSGTRLTVV.